The 30 T cell receptor beta chains below come from one sample, sequenced in a study of relationships among human T cell subsets. The CD45RA-negative fraction was bead-selected with anti-CD45RO to obtain memory T cells. TCR alpha and beta CDR3s were amplified from mRNA by semiquantitative ARM-PCR. Tagged nested gene-specific primers were used first, then communal superprimers amplified exponentially. From the multiplex PCR reads, TCRdb called clonotypes with MiXCR, one entry per CDR3 protein. The repertoire holds thousands of distinct CDR3 sequences, 50% to 60% seen once, with approximately 5.4% in the top ten. Sequencing input: memory T cells sorted from blood. All receptors come from a man aged 35 to 55 in good health.

This chain joins TRBV14 and TRBJ1-2, with 9 bases matching TRBD1. From germline, CDR1 is SGHDN and CDR2 FVKESK. V was pared by 2 bases and J by 10 bases, with 11 bases of the junction left unmatched. The CDR3 is made up of 15 amino acids. CDR3 sequence (DNA): TGTGCCAGCAGCCAAAACACCGGGACAGGGCGTATCTACACCTTC. It yields the protein CASSQNTGTGRIYTF.

The gene calls are TRBV11-2 and TRBJ1-1, with unresolved D. CDR1 and CDR2 from the germline V gene are SGHAT and FQNNGV. With 6 bases removed from V and 1 base from J, the gap between germline ends came to 15 bases. The CDR3 has 15 amino acids. The CDR3: CASSTIRSGNTEAFF. CDR3 DNA sequence: TGTGCCAGCAGTACGATCAGGTCTGGGAACACTGAAGCTTTCTTT.

The CDR3 nucleotides are TGTGCCCTCGGGCAAACAGGGGTCTACGAGCAGTACTTC. Its translation is CALGQTGVYEQYF. The chain recombines TRBV6-1 with TRBJ2-7, with 7 bases fitting TRBD1. Germline V CDR1 and CDR2: MNHNS, SASEGT. CDR3 length: 13 residues. The J segment lost 3 bases and the V segment lost 11 bases, leaving 10 bases of the junction unmatched.

V and J are TRBV7-2 and TRBJ1-5; 7 bases are a match to TRBD1. The trim removed 2 bases at V and 5 bases at J, leaving 0 bases unmatched. Per the germline V gene, CDR1 is SGHTA and CDR2 is FQGNSA. The CDR3 is made up of 13 amino acids. This chain's CDR3 is CASSLRGHQPQHF. The CDR3 DNA reads as TGTGCCAGCAGCTTAAGGGGGCATCAGCCCCAGCATTTT.

V and J are TRBV20-1 and TRBJ2-7; no definite D call. The CDR3 runs 13 residues. Germline V gene data show CDR1 as DFQATT and CDR2 as SNEGSKA (reference sequence). The ends were cut back, 0 bases at V and 1 base at J, with 7 bases in the middle. CDR3 DNA sequence: TGCAGTGCTAGAGATCTCCATTCCTACGAGCAGTACTTC. Protein product: CSARDLHSYEQYF.

The chain employs TRBV5-5 and TRBJ2-7, with 10 bases fitting TRBD1. The germline gives CDR1 SGHKS, CDR2 YYEKEE (reference sequence). The trim removed 4 bases at V and 4 bases at J, leaving 5 bases unmatched. The length of the CDR3 is 14 residues. The CDR3 protein is CASSPRDRGYEQYF. The CDR3 DNA follows: TGTGCCAGCAGCCCCCGGGACAGGGGTTACGAGCAGTACTTC.

The chain combines TRBV20-1 with TRBJ1-5; D uncertain. Germline V gives CDR1 DFQATT, CDR2 SNEGSKA (reference sequence). The CDR3 has 14 residues. V lost 1 base and J 2 bases, leaving 9 bases between the germline ends. CDR3 in DNA: TGCAGTGCTAGAGGGGTGATTGGCAATCAGCCCCAGCATTTT. Its protein product is CSARGVIGNQPQHF.

The J gene is TRBJ2-3, the V gene TRBV12-3 or TRBV12-4, with TRBD1 as a possible D gene (6 bases). V dropped 5 bases and J dropped 8 bases, with 11 bases sitting between them. The CDR3 has 12 residues. The CDR3 DNA sequence: TGTGCCAGCAGTGAGGGGGAGACTACGCAGTATTTT. The encoded protein is CASSEGETTQYF.

This chain uses TRBV6-5 with TRBJ2-3, with a possible D match to TRBD2 (6 bases). This CDR3 contains 14 residues. Trimming pared 8 bases from V and 2 bases from J, leaving 14 bases between. CDR1 is MNHEY, CDR2 SVGAGI, per germline. CDR3 in amino acids: CASYREPDTDTQYF. CDR3 nucleotides: TGTGCCAGCTATCGGGAGCCTGACACAGATACGCAGTATTTT.

Worth noting for this clonotype: The junction does not match germline at one end; this may be a read error. This rearrangement joins TRBV10-1 to TRBJ2-1; 8 bases align to TRBD1. CDR3 length: 15 residues. The germline V gene encodes CDR1 WNHNN and CDR2 SYGVQD (reference sequence). CDR3 sequence reads: CASSYSDRGVVGQFF. In DNA form, the CDR3 reads TGTGCCAGCAGTTACTCAGACAGGGGAGTAGTCGGGCAGTTCTTC.

This clonotype showed up just a few times. One end of the junction varies from germline; a read error may be responsible. The chain links TRBV11-1 to TRBJ1-2; no definite D call. This CDR3 contains 15 residues. CDR1 SGHAT and CDR2 FQDESV come from the germline V gene (reference sequence). CDR3 sequence (DNA): TGTGCCAACAGCGCAAGCGACGGTGGCTTATATGGCTACACCTTC. This encodes CANSASDGGLYGYTF.

This rearrangement joins TRBV6-5 to TRBJ1-4; no firm D call. Germline V gene lookup returns CDR1 MNHEY and CDR2 SVGAGI. The CDR3 is 17 residues long. The ends were cut back, 2 bases at V and 7 bases at J, with 20 bases in the middle. The DNA of the CDR3 is TGTGCCAGCAGTTACCCTAGAGACGCTCCGGGGAGTGAAAAACTGTTTTTT. It translates to CASSYPRDAPGSEKLFF.

This clonotype was detected only a few times. The chain employs TRBV11-2 and TRBJ2-3, with D tentatively TRBD1 (6 bases). The CDR3 contains 14 residues. Trimming left V 3 bases short and J 7 bases short, with 14 bases between. Germline values: CDR1 SGHAT, CDR2 FQNNGV. This chain's CDR3 is CASSLVRGSNTQYF. CDR3 sequence (DNA): TGTGCCAGCAGCTTGGTAAGGGGGTCGAATACGCAGTATTTT.

The chain is built from TRBV20-1 and TRBJ2-1; D possibly corresponds to TRBD1 (7 bases). The CDR3 runs 14 residues. Looked up from germline, CDR1 is DFQATT and CDR2 is SNEGSKA (reference sequence). The DNA of the CDR3 is TGCAACAGCACAGGAGGGGGCCTTTTGTATGAGCAGTTCTTC. It specifies CNSTGGGLLYEQFF.

The chain employs TRBV28 and TRBJ2-7; 8 nucleotides line up with TRBD1. Germline assignment: CDR1 MDHEN and CDR2 SYDVKM. The CDR3 has 13 amino acids. J gave up 2 bases and V 6 bases, and 3 bases lay outside the gene matches. CDR3 DNA: TGTGCCAGCAGCGGACAGGGAACCTACGAGCAGTACTTC. It is translated as CASSGQGTYEQYF.

V gene TRBV28 combines with J gene TRBJ2-7; D is perhaps TRBD1 or TRBD2 (6 bases each). Germline lookup yields CDR1 MDHEN and CDR2 SYDVKM. The CDR3 is 13 residues long. V lost 8 bases and J 7 bases, leaving 18 bases between the germline ends. In DNA form, the CDR3 reads TGTGCCAGCCTACGGGGGCAGGCGTTAGAGCAGTACTTC. Encoded protein: CASLRGQALEQYF.

The chain couples TRBV20-1 to TRBJ2-7; 8 bases agree with TRBD1. Germline assignment: CDR1 DFQATT and CDR2 SNEGSKA (reference sequence). The CDR3 sequence is 14 residues long. The junction had 10 bases not matched to a gene; V was cut back by 6 bases and J by 3 bases. The CDR3 sequence is CSARPSDRDYEQYF. The CDR3 DNA reads as TGCAGTGCGCGACCCTCGGACAGGGACTACGAGCAGTACTTC.

This rearrangement joins TRBV11-2 to TRBJ1-5, with 8 positions matching TRBD1. Germline loops: CDR1 SGHAT, CDR2 FQNNGV. The CDR3 covers 15 residues. The junction had 5 bases not matched to a gene; V was cut back by 5 bases and J by 2 bases. DNA of the CDR3: TGTGCCAGCAGCGTGTCGGGACAGGGCAATCAGCCCCAGCATTTT. This encodes CASSVSGQGNQPQHF.

The rearrangement joins TRBV20-1 to TRBJ2-5, with 8 bases lining up with TRBD1. The CDR3 is 12 amino acids. Germline-derived CDR1 and CDR2 are DFQATT and SNEGSKA (reference sequence). With V trimmed by 6 bases and J by 3 bases, 3 bases remained unmatched. The CDR3 reads CSASDREETQYF. The CDR3 DNA follows: TGCAGTGCCTCGGACAGGGAAGAGACCCAGTACTTC.

This clonotype was seen more than once but under ten times. This chain connects TRBV14 to TRBJ1-2; TRBD1 aligns across 8 bases. The CDR3 runs 12 residues. The V gene end was trimmed by 8 bases and the J gene end by 6 bases; junction bases not matched to a gene: 5. Germline V gene lookup returns CDR1 SGHDN and CDR2 FVKESK. The CDR3 coding sequence is TGTGCCAGCGGAACAGGGGGTCATGGCTACACCTTC. Translated, it gives CASGTGGHGYTF.

This clonotype was recorded once. The CDR3 spells CASGRDGQPQHF. Written as DNA, the CDR3 is TGTGCCAGCGGCAGGGACGGCCAGCCCCAGCATTTT. This rearrangement joins TRBV27 to TRBJ1-5; the D gene is possibly TRBD1 (5 bases). V was pared by 8 bases and J by 7 bases, with 12 bases between. Germline V gives CDR1 MNHEY, CDR2 SMNVEV (reference sequence). The CDR3 covers 12 residues.

The rearrangement links TRBV28 to TRBJ2-7; D is uncertain. This CDR3 region has 10 residues. The V end lost 5 bases, the J end lost 13 bases, and 12 bases lay between the germline ends. Germline lookup yields CDR1 MDHEN and CDR2 SYDVKM. The CDR3 DNA sequence: TGTGCCAGCAGTGACTCCGTACACTACTTC. It is translated as CASSDSVHYF.

This clonotype was observed a few times. The rearrangement joins TRBV12-3 or TRBV12-4 to TRBJ1-2, with 7 bases aligning to TRBD1. The CDR3 is 13 residues long. The V segment lost 5 bases and the J segment 6 bases; nucleotides outside the gene matches: 6. CDR3 region: CASSQQGIHGYTF. The CDR3 DNA reads as TGTGCCAGCAGTCAACAGGGGATTCATGGCTACACCTTC.

This chain joins TRBV10-2 and TRBJ2-5, with D possibly called TRBD1 or TRBD2 (5 bases each). Germline assignment: CDR1 WSHSY and CDR2 SAAADI. This CDR3 has 13 residues. The CDR3 DNA sequence: TGCGTCACAAGGGACGTTCCGTGGGAGACCCAGTACTTC. It is translated as CVTRDVPWETQYF.

The genes are TRBV29-1 and TRBJ1-1; D gene ambiguous. The CDR3 loop spans 13 amino acids. Looked up from germline, CDR1 is SQVTM and CDR2 is ANQGSEA. Trimming pared 6 bases from V and 0 bases from J, leaving 11 bases between. As DNA, the CDR3 is TGCAGCGTCACCAAAGGGTTGAACACTGAAGCTTTCTTT. It translates to CSVTKGLNTEAFF.

The chain uses TRBV20-1 and TRBJ1-4; D might be TRBD1 (6 bases). There are 14 residues in the CDR3. With 3 bases removed from V and 7 bases from J, the gap between germline ends came to 15 bases. Germline CDR1 DFQATT, CDR2 SNEGSKA (reference sequence). The CDR3 nucleotides read TGCAGTGCTAGCTACCCAGGGGTCGGTGAAAAACTGTTTTTT. Translated, it gives CSASYPGVGEKLFF.

V usage is TRBV27 and J usage is TRBJ2-1, with 8 bases lining up with TRBD2. Looked up from germline, CDR1 is MNHEY and CDR2 is SMNVEV (reference sequence). V lost 1 base, J lost 9 bases, and 5 bases stayed unmatched. The CDR3 extends over 14 amino acids. CDR3 sequence (DNA): TGTGCCAGCAGTTTATTACGGGAGGGTAGTGAGCAGTTCTTC. This encodes CASSLLREGSEQFF.

The V gene is TRBV28, the J gene TRBJ2-4; perhaps TRBD2 as D (5 bases). CDR1 is MDHEN and CDR2 is SYDVKM in the germline V gene. The ends were cut back, 5 bases at V and 1 base at J, with 15 bases in the middle. The CDR3 spans 16 residues. The CDR3 DNA reads TGTGCCAGCAGTCCACCCCCGCGGGTCGCCAAAAACATTCAGTACTTC. It specifies CASSPPPRVAKNIQYF.

This clonotype has just one count. This chain joins TRBV27 and TRBJ1-2; D perhaps matches TRBD1 (5 bases). V was pared by 3 bases and J by 8 bases, with 16 bases between. Germline assignment: CDR1 MNHEY and CDR2 SMNVEV (reference sequence). The CDR3 totals 14 residues. The CDR3 region has the DNA TGTGCCAGCAGTTTGGCGGGACTTGTCGGAGGCTACACCTTC. This codes for CASSLAGLVGGYTF.

As to this clonotype: An end of the junction does not agree with germline; a read error may underlie this. The CDR3 DNA sequence: TGCGCCAGCAGCTTAACCCAAGAGACCCAGTACTTC. Its protein is CASSLTQETQYF. V is TRBV5-4 and J is TRBJ2-5, with unresolved D. CDR1 and CDR2 (germline): SGHNT, YYREEE (reference sequence). The CDR3 loop spans 12 amino acids.